This T cell receptor (beta chain) was documented in a study of T cell responses to AZD1222 COVID-19 vaccine. Assay used: immunoSEQ multiplex PCR; TCRdb lists only in-frame clones, some missing. Among about 72,000 clones listed, around nine tenths were seen once. Trimming removed 0 bases at V and 5 bases at J, with 11 bases between. CDR3 size: 14 residues. Germline-derived CDR1 and CDR2 are SGHRS and YFSETQ. The specimen was peripheral blood, collected on day 0 of AZD1222 vaccination. V usage is TRBV5-1 and J usage is TRBJ2-5, with D uncertain. The source is an adult in good health. CDR3 bases: TGCGCCAGCAGCTTGGCATTATCAGTGGAGACCCAGTACTTC. Residues: CASSLALSVETQYF. Drawing the rest from reference TRBV5-1 and TRBJ2-5, the complete variable domain is KAGVTQTPRYLIKTRGQQVTLSCSPISGHRSVSWYQQTPGQGLQFLFEYFSETQRNKGNFPGRFSGRQFSNSRSEMNVSTLELGDSALYLCASSLALSVETQYFGPGTRLLVL.